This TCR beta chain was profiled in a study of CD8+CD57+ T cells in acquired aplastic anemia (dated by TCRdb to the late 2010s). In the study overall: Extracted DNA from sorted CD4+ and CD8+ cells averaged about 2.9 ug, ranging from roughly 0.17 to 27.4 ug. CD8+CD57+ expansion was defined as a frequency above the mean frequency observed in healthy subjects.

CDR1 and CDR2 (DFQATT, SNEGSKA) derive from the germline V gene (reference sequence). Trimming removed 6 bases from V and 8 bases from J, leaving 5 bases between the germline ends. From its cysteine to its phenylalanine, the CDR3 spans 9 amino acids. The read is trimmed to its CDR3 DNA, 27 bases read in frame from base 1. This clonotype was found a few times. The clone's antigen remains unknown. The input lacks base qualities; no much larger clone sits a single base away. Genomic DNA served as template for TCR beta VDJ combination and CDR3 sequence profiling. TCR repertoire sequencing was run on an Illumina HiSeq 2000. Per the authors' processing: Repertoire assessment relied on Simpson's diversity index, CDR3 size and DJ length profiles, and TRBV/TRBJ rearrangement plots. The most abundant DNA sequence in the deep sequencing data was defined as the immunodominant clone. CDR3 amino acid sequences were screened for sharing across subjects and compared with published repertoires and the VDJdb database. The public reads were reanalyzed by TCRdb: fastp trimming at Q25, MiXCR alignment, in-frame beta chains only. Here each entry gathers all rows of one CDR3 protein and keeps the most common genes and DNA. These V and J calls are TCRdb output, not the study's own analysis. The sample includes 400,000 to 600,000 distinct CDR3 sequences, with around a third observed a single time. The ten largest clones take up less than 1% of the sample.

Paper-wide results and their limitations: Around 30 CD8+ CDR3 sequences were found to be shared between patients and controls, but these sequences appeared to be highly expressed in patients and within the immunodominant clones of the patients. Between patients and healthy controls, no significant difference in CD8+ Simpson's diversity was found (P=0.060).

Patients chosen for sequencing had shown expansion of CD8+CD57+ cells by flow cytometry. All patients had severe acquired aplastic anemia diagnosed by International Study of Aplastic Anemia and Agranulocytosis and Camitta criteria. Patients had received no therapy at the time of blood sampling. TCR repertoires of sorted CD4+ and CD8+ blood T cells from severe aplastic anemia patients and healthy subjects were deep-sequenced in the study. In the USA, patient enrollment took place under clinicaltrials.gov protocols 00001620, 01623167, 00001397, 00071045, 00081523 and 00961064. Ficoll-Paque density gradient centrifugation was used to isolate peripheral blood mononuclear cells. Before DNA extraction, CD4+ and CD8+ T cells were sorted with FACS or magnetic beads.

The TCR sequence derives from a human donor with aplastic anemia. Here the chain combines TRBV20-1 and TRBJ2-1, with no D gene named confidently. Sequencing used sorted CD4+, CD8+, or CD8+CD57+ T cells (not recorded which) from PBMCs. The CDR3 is CSAPDEQFF. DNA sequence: TGCAGTGCCCCAGATGAGCAGTTCTTC.